This is a list of T cell receptor beta chains from one sample in a study of T-cell memory formation after mild COVID-19. One entry per CDR3 protein, called by TCRdb with MiXCR from the 5' RACE reads. The sample contains roughly 400,000 distinct CDR3 sequences, roughly 18% of which appear only once. Sequencing was carried out using PBMCs or a T cell subset sorted from them (not recorded which). These receptors were taken from a man younger than 30 who had mild COVID-19 (a few samples of this study predate the infection). Cell type and time point are not known. The CDR3 runs from the conserved cysteine through the conserved F or W. The D gene is left open where the match is weak. For some rows the clone size is stated as once, few or many, or as a class when expanded; others skip it.

NA	TRBJ2-1	TRBV5-1	few	CASETGVSSYNEQFF	TGCGCCAGCGAAACGGGGGTTAGCTCCTACAATGAGCAGTTCTTC
TRBD1	TRBJ2-1	TRBV3-1	NA	CASSRPTGQPYNEQFF	TGTGCCAGCAGCCGTCCTACGGGACAGCCTTACAATGAGCAGTTCTTC
NA	TRBJ1-5	TRBV12-3/TRBV12-4	few	CASSSARQGSSNQPQHF	TGTGCCAGCAGTTCCGCACGTCAGGGCTCGAGCAATCAGCCCCAGCATTTT
TRBD1	TRBJ2-3	TRBV9	many	CASSVRTGGKGTDTQYF	TGTGCCAGCAGCGTTCGGACAGGGGGGAAAGGCACAGATACGCAGTATTTT
NA	TRBJ2-3	TRBV6-5	NA	CASSYSGQDTQYF	TGTGCCAGCAGTTACTCAGGACAAGATACGCAGTATTTT
NA	TRBJ1-6	TRBV5-1	NA	CASSFNRDNSPLHF	TGCGCCAGCAGCTTCAACAGAGATAATTCACCCCTCCACTTT
NA	TRBJ1-1	TRBV5-1	NA	CASIPQGPNTEAFF	TGCGCCAGCATCCCACAGGGCCCTAACACTGAAGCTTTCTTT
TRBD1	TRBJ2-6	TRBV19	NA	CASGQASSGANVLTF	TGTGCCAGCGGACAGGCGAGCTCTGGGGCCAACGTCCTGACTTTC
NA	TRBJ1-1	TRBV27	many	CASSLTGQLNTEAFF	TGTGCCAGCAGTTTAACCGGACAGCTGAACACTGAAGCTTTCTTT
TRBD1	TRBJ1-5	TRBV7-2	NA	CASSYDREQPQHF	TGTGCCAGCAGCTACGACAGGGAACAGCCCCAGCATTTT
NA	TRBJ1-2	TRBV4-1	few	CASSQEGLSDNGYTF	TGCGCCAGCAGCCAAGAGGGGTTGTCGGATAATGGCTACACCTTC
TRBD1	TRBJ2-6	TRBV2	few	CASSELRTGSNSGANVLTF	TGTGCCAGCAGTGAGCTTCGGACAGGGTCAAACTCTGGGGCCAACGTCCTGACTTTC
NA	TRBJ1-2	TRBV29-1	few	CSVEDLRGASGDGYTF	TGCAGCGTTGAAGATCTCCGCGGTGCCAGCGGCGATGGCTACACCTTC
NA	TRBJ1-5	TRBV2	NA	CASCQSNQPQHF	TGTGCCAGCTGCCAGTCGAATCAGCCCCAGCATTTT
TRBD2	TRBJ2-1	TRBV7-7	many	CASSLLAGGPYNEQFF	TGTGCCAGCAGCTTGCTAGCGGGGGGGCCCTACAATGAGCAGTTCTTC
NA	TRBJ1-6	TRBV5-1	many	CASSTGTMNSPLHF	TGCGCCAGCAGCACCGGGACGATGAATTCACCCCTCCACTTT
NA	TRBJ2-6	TRBV11-2	NA	CASSLVAVSGANVLTF	TGTGCCAGCAGCTTAGTCGCCGTCTCTGGGGCCAACGTCCTGACTTTC
NA	TRBJ2-3	TRBV20-1	NA	CSAKPFRSTDTQYF	TGCAGTGCAAAGCCCTTCCGATCCACAGATACGCAGTATTTT
NA	TRBJ1-5	TRBV6-5	few	CATSHQSSNRVDQPQHF	TGTGCCACCAGTCATCAGTCCTCGAACAGGGTTGATCAGCCCCAGCATTTT
NA	TRBJ2-5	TRBV11-2	once	CASSLQRAETQYF	TGTGCCAGCAGCTTACAGCGTGCGGAGACCCAGTACTTC
TRBD2	TRBJ2-5	TRBV7-2	NA	CASSAGAGGTQYF	TGTGCCAGCAGCGCGGGGGCGGGGGGGACCCAGTACTTC
TRBD2	TRBJ2-3	TRBV20-1	NA	CSASSAGGKDTQYF	TGCAGTGCTAGTTCAGCGGGGGGAAAAGATACGCAGTATTTT
NA	TRBJ2-3	TRBV11-2	NA	CASIGPSTDTQYF	TGTGCCAGCATCGGACCCAGCACAGATACGCAGTATTTT
TRBD1	TRBJ2-7	TRBV7-9	NA	CASSLAQGASEQYF	TGTGCCAGCAGCTTAGCACAGGGGGCGAGTGAGCAGTACTTC
NA	TRBJ2-7	TRBV29-1	few	CSVVRDIAPGEQYF	TGCAGCGTTGTCCGGGACATCGCGCCCGGCGAGCAGTACTTC
TRBD2	TRBJ2-5	TRBV24-1	NA	CATSDLKRGGQETQYF	TGTGCCACCAGTGATTTGAAGCGGGGGGGCCAAGAGACCCAGTACTTC
NA	TRBJ2-3	TRBV7-2	NA	CASSKTWGGRDTQYF	TGTGCCAGCAGTAAAACGTGGGGGGGCCGGGATACGCAGTATTTT
TRBD1	TRBJ2-7	TRBV5-1	NA	CASPTGAPSYEQYF	TGCGCCAGCCCAACAGGGGCCCCTTCCTACGAGCAGTACTTC
NA	TRBJ2-3	TRBV19	NA	CASSFMDTRTDTQYF	TGTGCCAGTAGTTTTATGGACACCCGCACAGATACGCAGTATTTT
NA	TRBJ2-3	TRBV12-3/TRBV12-4	few	CASRLEGWTDTQYF	TGTGCCAGCAGGTTGGAGGGGTGGACAGATACGCAGTATTTT
TRBD2	TRBJ2-1	TRBV11-2	few	CASSPRLAGDYFREQFF	TGTGCCAGCAGCCCTCGCCTAGCGGGGGACTATTTCCGAGAGCAGTTCTTC
NA	TRBJ2-5	TRBV12-3/TRBV12-4	NA	CASSLAGAKMKTQYF	TGTGCCAGCAGTTTGGCCGGGGCCAAGATGAAGACCCAGTACTTC
TRBD1	TRBJ1-6	TRBV27	few	CASSKTGAISPLHF	TGTGCCAGCAGTAAGACAGGGGCCATTTCACCCCTCCACTTT
NA	TRBJ1-1	TRBV3-1	many	CASSQVGVFEAFF	TGTGCCAGCAGCCAAGTAGGGGTCTTTGAAGCTTTCTTT
NA	TRBJ2-7	TRBV19	few	CASSITRDVYEQYF	TGTGCCAGTAGTATAACTCGGGACGTCTACGAGCAGTACTTC
TRBD2	TRBJ2-2	TRBV4-1	few	CASSQEGLAGLGLFF	TGCGCCAGCAGCCAAGAAGGACTAGCGGGGCTAGGGCTGTTTTTT
NA	TRBJ1-2	TRBV5-6	NA	CASSFRRGGIYGYTF	TGTGCCAGCAGCTTTCGCCGGGGAGGAATCTATGGCTACACCTTC
NA	TRBJ2-1	TRBV20-1	NA	CSARGPNSYNEQFF	TGCAGTGCTAGAGGGCCAAATTCCTACAATGAGCAGTTCTTC